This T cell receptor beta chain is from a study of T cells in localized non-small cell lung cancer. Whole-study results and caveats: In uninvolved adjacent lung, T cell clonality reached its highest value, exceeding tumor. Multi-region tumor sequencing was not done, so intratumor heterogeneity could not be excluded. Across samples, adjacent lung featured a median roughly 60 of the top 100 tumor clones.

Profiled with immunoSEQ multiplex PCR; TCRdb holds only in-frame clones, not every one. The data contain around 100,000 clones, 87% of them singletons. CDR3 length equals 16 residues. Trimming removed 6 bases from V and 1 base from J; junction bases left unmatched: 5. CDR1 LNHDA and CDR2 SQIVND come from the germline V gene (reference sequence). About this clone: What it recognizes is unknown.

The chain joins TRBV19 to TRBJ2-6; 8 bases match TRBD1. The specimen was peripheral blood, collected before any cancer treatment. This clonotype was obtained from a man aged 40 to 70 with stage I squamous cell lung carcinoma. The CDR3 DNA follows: TGTGCCAGTAGAGGGACAGGTTCGTCTGGGGCCAACGTCCTGACTTTC. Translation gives CASRGTGSSGANVLTF. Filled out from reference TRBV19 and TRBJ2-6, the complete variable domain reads DGGITQSPKYLFRKEGQNVTLSCEQNLNHDAMYWYRQDPGQGLRLIYYSQIVNDFQKGDIAEGYSVSREKKESFPLTVTSAQKNPTAFYLCASRGTGSSGANVLTFGAGSRLTVL.